This TCR beta chain was sequenced for a study of T cells in Graves' hyperthyroidism and ophthalmopathy. Study background: Peripheral blood was collected at initial diagnosis, before any treatment.

This CDR3 comprises 13 residues. This clonotype was counted between two and nine times. Its target is unknown. Mismatch with germline at one junction end may stem from a read error. General observations from the study: Blood also held most thyroid clonotypes expanded beyond 0.001. The model identified upcoming ophthalmopathy a median about 6.5 months ahead of onset.

With duration under 3 months, ophthalmopathy was active: Clinical Activity Score at least 3, NOSPECS at least 4. TCR beta CDR3 sequences were amplified from RNA transcripts. In the first-round RT-PCR of the TCR CDR3, the HTBI primer set was used. TCRdb re-called the multiplex PCR reads through MiXCR, storing one row per CDR3 protein. Of roughly 350,000 distinct CDR3 sequences in the sample, roughly 13% were seen once. The receptor's source is a woman between 35 and 50 years old with Graves' ophthalmopathy. Sequences were obtained from blood. The rearrangement joins TRBV12-3 or TRBV12-4 to TRBJ1-1; D not certain. The DNA for the CDR3 is TGTGCCAGCAGTTTAGGAGAGAACGCTGAAGCTTTCTTT. The encoded protein is CASSLGENAEAFF.